The 31 T cell receptor beta chains in this list originate from one sample, sequenced in a study of CD8+CD57+ T cells in acquired aplastic anemia. Profiling that covered TCR beta VDJ and CDR3 relied on genomic DNA as its template. TCRdb called the reads again in MiXCR, with one record for every CDR3 protein. The sample includes 200,000 to 300,000 distinct CDR3 sequences, more than 40% of them seen just once. It was patients with CD8+CD57+ cell expansion by flow cytometry who were chosen for sequencing. Sequenced: sorted CD4+, CD8+, or CD8+CD57+ T cells (not recorded which) from PBMCs. The receptor set was obtained from a human donor with aplastic anemia.

This clonotype came up a few times. The J gene is TRBJ1-1, the V gene TRBV30; 9 nucleotides line up with TRBD1. This CDR3 is 18 amino acids long. Germline V gene data show CDR1 as GTSNPN and CDR2 as SVGIG (reference sequence). J was trimmed by 5 bases and V by 2 bases; bases with no gene match: 18. CDR3 coding DNA: TGTGCCTGGAGTTCTGAGGATGACACAGGGGGCATCGGTACTGAAGCTTTCTTT. It yields the protein CAWSSEDDTGGIGTEAFF. Combining the CDR3 with reference TRBV30 and TRBJ1-1 gives the whole variable domain SQTIHQWPATLVQPVGSPLSLECTVEGTSNPNLYWYRQAAGRGLQLLFYSVGIGQISSEVPQNLSASRPQDRQFILSSKKLLLSDSGFYLCAWSSEDDTGGIGTEAFFGQGTRLTVV.

Comment on this clonotype: Since a much larger clone is just one base distant, this may be a read error. In DNA form, the CDR3 reads TGTGCCAGCAGTATACATATATCCACGGATGTGCAGTTCTTC. The encoded protein is CASSIHISTDVQFF. The chain is built from TRBV7-9 and TRBJ2-1; D gene unclear. The CDR3 contains 14 residues. The V gene lost 6 bases and the J gene lost 12 bases, with 21 bases spanning the gap. In germline, CDR1 is SEHNR, CDR2 FQNEAQ (reference sequence).

This clonotype was observed at least ten times. The chain couples TRBV24-1 to TRBJ2-3, with D possibly matching TRBD1 (6 bases). The CDR3 has 14 residues. The V end lost 3 bases, the J end lost 6 bases, and 12 bases lay between the germline ends. Germline loops: CDR1 KGHDR, CDR2 SFDVKD. CDR3 in amino acids: CATSDSPQGDTQYF. For the CDR3, the DNA is TGTGCCACCAGTGATAGTCCTCAGGGGGATACGCAGTATTTT.

A note on this clonotype: Being one base from a much bigger clone, this may be a read error. The chain carries TRBV6-1 and TRBJ1-6, with a possible D match to TRBD1 (6 bases). There are 16 residues in the CDR3. Germline loops: CDR1 MNHNS, CDR2 SASEGT. V was clipped by 4 bases and J by 8 bases, with 18 bases between them. The CDR3: CASSGAIGRGDSPLHF. In DNA, the CDR3 is TGTGCCAGCAGTGGAGCGATCGGCAGGGGTGATTCACCCCTCCACTTT.

Regarding this clonotype: Relative to the germline gene, one junction end is altered; a read error may explain this. This rearrangement joins TRBV7-9 to TRBJ2-6; tentatively, D is TRBD2 (6 bases). The germline V gene encodes CDR1 SEHNR and CDR2 FQNEAQ (reference sequence). CDR3 length: 16 residues. Here the CDR3 DNA reads TGTGCCAGCAGCTTAACCCGGGACTCTGGGGCCAACGTCATGACTTTC. Its translation is CASSLTRDSGANVMTF.

The rearrangement joins TRBV24-1 to TRBJ2-5, with 10 bases that match TRBD1. There are 17 residues in the CDR3. Looked up from germline, CDR1 is KGHDR and CDR2 is SFDVKD. The V segment lost 4 bases and the J segment 0 bases; nucleotides outside the gene matches: 7. The CDR3 sequence is CATSDPEGTGDQETQYF. The CDR3 DNA reads TGTGCCACCAGTGACCCGGAGGGGACAGGGGACCAAGAGACCCAGTACTTC.

The sample holds a few counts of this clonotype. The chain combines TRBV4-1 with TRBJ1-6; 8 positions agree with TRBD1. Per the germline V gene, CDR1 is MGHRA and CDR2 is YSYEKL. There are 15 residues in the CDR3. Trimming at V came to 1 base and at J to 5 bases, leaving 1 base not matched to a gene. CDR3 sequence reads: CASSQGTGNNSPLHF. The CDR3 DNA is TGCGCCAGCAGCCAAGGGACAGGGAATAATTCACCCCTCCACTTT.

This clonotype was counted ten times or more. The rearrangement joins TRBV15 to TRBJ2-1; TRBD2 agrees at 9 bases. CDR3 length: 16 residues. The germline V gene has CDR1 LNHNV and CDR2 YYDKDF (reference sequence). V lost 0 bases, J lost 10 bases, and 10 bases stayed unmatched. CDR3 in DNA: TGTGCCACCAGCAGAGACCTTGCGGGAGGGCCGGGAGAGCAGTTCTTC. This encodes CATSRDLAGGPGEQFF.

This clonotype was recorded at least ten times. The J gene is TRBJ1-5, the V gene TRBV20-1; the D is unclear. The CDR3 extends over 19 amino acids. Germline V gene data show CDR1 as DFQATT and CDR2 as SNEGSKA (reference sequence). Trimming pared 2 bases from V and 0 bases from J, leaving 23 bases between. The CDR3 sequence is CSARPERTTYTYSNQPQHF. CDR3 DNA sequence: TGCAGTGCTAGACCCGAGAGGACGACTTACACTTATAGCAATCAGCCCCAGCATTTT.

In this sample, this clonotype turned up many times. The genes are TRBV30 and TRBJ1-1; 9 bases align to TRBD1. Germline CDR1 and CDR2: GTSNPN and SVGIG (reference sequence). V was clipped by 8 bases and J by 6 bases; unmatched bases: 4. The CDR3 totals 11 residues. This CDR3 reads CARGQGSEAFF. CDR3 sequence (DNA): TGTGCCCGGGGACAGGGCTCTGAAGCTTTCTTT.

This clonotype was found many times. The chain is built from TRBV7-9 and TRBJ2-5; perhaps TRBD2 as D (6 bases). CDR3 length: 14 residues. Per the germline V gene, CDR1 is SEHNR and CDR2 is FQNEAQ (reference sequence). Trimming took 1 base from V and 5 from J, leaving 11 bases between them. This CDR3 reads CASSLVSGTETQYF. The CDR3 coding sequence is TGTGCCAGCAGCTTAGTTAGCGGTACGGAGACCCAGTACTTC.

Notes on this clonotype: This may be a read error: a much more frequent sequence differs by one nucleotide. The chain recombines TRBV13 with TRBJ1-1; 10 bases match TRBD1. Per germline, CDR1 PRHDT and CDR2 FYEKMQ (reference sequence). The CDR3 has 15 residues. CDR3 DNA: TGTGCCAGCAGCTCGACCGGGACAGGGGACACTGGAGCTTTCTTT. Translation gives CASSSTGTGDTGAFF. The full variable domain, completed using reference TRBV13 and TRBJ1-1, is AAGVIQSPRHLIKEKRETATLKCYPIPRHDTVYWYQQGPGQDPQFLISFYEKMQSDKGSIPDRFSAQQFSDYHSELNMSSLELGDSALYFCASSSTGTGDTGAFFGQGTRLTVV.

This clonotype was picked up many times. The gene calls are TRBV7-6 and TRBJ2-5; 8 nucleotides agree with TRBD1. With V trimmed by 2 bases and J by 4 bases, 9 bases remained unmatched. The CDR3 extends over 16 amino acids. Germline CDR1 reads SGHVS; CDR2 reads FNYEAQ. The CDR3 nucleotides are TGTGCCAGCAGCTTAACATCAGGGGGCGGGCGAGAGACCCAGTACTTC. Translated: CASSLTSGGGRETQYF.

The V call is TRBV29-1, the J call TRBJ2-7, with D maybe TRBD1 (6 bases). Germline V gives CDR1 SQVTM, CDR2 ANQGSEA. The ends were cut back, 4 bases at V and 2 bases at J, with 12 bases in the middle. This CDR3 contains 13 residues. CDR3 in amino acids: CSVGAGTPYEQYF. As DNA, the CDR3 is TGCAGCGTTGGCGCCGGGACACCCTACGAGCAGTACTTC.

The chain links TRBV2 to TRBJ2-7, with D unresolved. Germline V lookup: CDR1 SNHLY, CDR2 FYNNEI. The CDR3 consists of 9 residues. V lost 3 bases and J lost 9, with 3 bases in between. CDR3 DNA: TGTGCCAGCAGTGAGGGGCAGTACTTC. As protein: CASSEGQYF. Drawing the rest from reference TRBV2 and TRBJ2-7, the complete variable domain is EPEVTQTPSHQVTQMGQEVILRCVPISNHLYFYWYRQILGQKVEFLVSFYNNEISEKSEIFDDQFSVERPDGSNFTLKIRSTKLEDSAMYFCASSEGQYFGPGTRLTVT.

This clonotype showed up just a few times. The V gene is TRBV30, the J gene TRBJ2-7, with D maybe TRBD2 (5 bases). CDR3 length: 13 amino acids. Looked up from germline, CDR1 is GTSNPN and CDR2 is SVGIG (reference sequence). V was clipped by 2 bases and J by 3 bases, with 11 bases between them. The CDR3 loop reads CAWSSRGIYEQYF. In DNA, the CDR3 is TGTGCCTGGAGTTCCCGGGGTATCTACGAGCAGTACTTC.

The chain carries TRBV27 and TRBJ2-7; D remains ambiguous. The germline V gene encodes CDR1 MNHEY and CDR2 SMNVEV (reference sequence). V lost 3 bases and J 0 bases, leaving 9 bases between the germline ends. The CDR3 has 14 amino acids. Here the CDR3 DNA reads TGTGCCAGCAGTTTTAGGTTTAGCTCCTACGAGCAGTACTTC. Translated, it gives CASSFRFSSYEQYF.

At least ten counts were recorded for this clonotype. The chain couples TRBV24-1 to TRBJ2-1; TRBD1 matches at 8 bases. This CDR3 contains 15 residues. Germline V gene data show CDR1 as KGHDR and CDR2 as SFDVKD. J lost 8 bases, V lost 5 bases, and 10 bases had no gene match. CDR3 protein: CATSARGTGFHEQFF. DNA for the CDR3: TGTGCCACCAGTGCCCGCGGGACAGGATTCCATGAGCAGTTCTTC.

This clonotype was found a few times. The CDR3 bases are TGTGCCAGCAGTTCGTTCGGGGGCTATGGCTACACCTTC. It codes for CASSSFGGYGYTF. The chain employs TRBV27 and TRBJ1-2; TRBD1 might be the D (5 bases). The CDR3 is made up of 13 amino acids. The germline V gene has CDR1 MNHEY and CDR2 SMNVEV (reference sequence). The ends were cut back, 4 bases at V and 4 bases at J, with 10 bases in the middle.

This clonotype was seen ten or more times. The chain combines TRBV5-1 with TRBJ1-3; 7 positions match TRBD1. Trimming removed 0 bases from V and 0 bases from J; junction bases left unmatched: 3. This CDR3 is built from 16 residues. CDR1 is SGHRS, CDR2 YFSETQ, per germline. Here the CDR3 DNA reads TGCGCCAGCAGCTTGGGGGGACAGACCTCTGGAAACACCATATATTTT. This gives the protein CASSLGGQTSGNTIYF.

In this sample, this clonotype turned up many times. The CDR3 bases are TGTGCCAGCAGCCCCGGGACAGGGACGAGGGAGCAGTACTTC. Protein product: CASSPGTGTREQYF. The rearrangement joins TRBV9 to TRBJ2-7, with 9 bases aligning to TRBD1. The CDR3 sequence is 14 residues long. Germline V gene sequence: CDR1 SGDLS, CDR2 YYNGEE. The V and J ends lost 4 bases and 7 bases, in that order; junction bases with no gene match: 9.

As for this clonotype: Sequence at one end of the junction differs from germline and may be a read error. The chain is built from TRBV6-5 and TRBJ1-1; tentative D call: TRBD1 (5 bases). Germline V CDR1 and CDR2: MNHEY, SVGAGI. CDR3 length: 12 residues. The CDR3 reads CASSPAGTGAFF. CDR3 coding DNA: TGTGCCAGCAGTCCCGCCGGGACTGGAGCTTTCTTT.

Comment on this clonotype: One junction end does not reproduce the germline sequence, and a read error may be involved. The CDR3 DNA reads as TGTGCCAGCAGTAATACCGGGACGGGTCACAATGAGCAGTTCTTC. Translated: CASSNTGTGHNEQFF. The chain is built from TRBV10-3 and TRBJ2-1, with D possibly being TRBD1 or TRBD2 (5 bases each). CDR3 length: 15 amino acids. From germline, CDR1 is ENHRY and CDR2 SYGVKD.

This clonotype was detected only a few times. The chain links TRBV28 to TRBJ2-5, with D hard to call. Germline values: CDR1 MDHEN, CDR2 SYDVKM. V lost 4 bases and J 13 bases, leaving 25 bases between the germline ends. This CDR3 is built from 15 residues. The CDR3 DNA follows: TGTGCCAGCAGTTCCTCGGGTAGCCCAACCACCAAGGGGTACTTC. Encoded protein: CASSSSGSPTTKGYF.

In this sample, this clonotype turned up many times. One end of the junction does not line up with germline, which may come from a read error. The rearrangement links TRBV7-7 to TRBJ2-7, with 9 bases fitting TRBD1. The length of the CDR3 is 14 residues. Germline loops: CDR1 SSHAT, CDR2 FNYEAQ (reference sequence). Here the CDR3 reads CASSQDRGSYEQYF. CDR3 sequence (DNA): TGTGCTAGCAGCCAGGACAGGGGCTCCTACGAGCAGTACTTC.

For this clonotype: A much larger clone is a single base away; this may be a read error. V and J are TRBV6-6 and TRBJ2-5; 9 nucleotides align to TRBD1. Trimming took 6 bases from V and 5 from J; bases not matched to a gene: 7. The CDR3 length is 14 residues. In germline, CDR1 is MNHNY, CDR2 SVGAGI (reference sequence). The CDR3 DNA follows: TGTGCCAGCAGGCGGACAGGGGCTTGGGAGACCCAGTACTTC. It is translated as CASRRTGAWETQYF.

Concerning this clonotype itself: A much larger clone differs by one base, so this may be a read error. The chain's CDR3 is CASSQDSRTGQSEQYF. As DNA, the CDR3 is TGCGCCAGCAGCCAAGATAGTAGGACAGGGCAGTCCGAGCAGTACTTC. The chain combines TRBV4-1 with TRBJ2-7, with 8 positions matching TRBD1. The V gene's germline CDR1 is MGHRA and CDR2 YSYEKL. Trimming cost V 0 bases and J 6 bases; bases outside gene matches: 10. The CDR3 is made up of 16 amino acids.

The CDR3 DNA sequence: TGTGCCAGCAACTTGGGCGGGGCTAGCGGTTACGAGCAGTACTTC. It encodes CASNLGGASGYEQYF. The chain joins TRBV7-9 to TRBJ2-7; 7 positions agree with TRBD2. After removal of 7 bases from V and 4 bases from J, the junction contained 13 bases not matched to a gene. There are 15 residues in the CDR3. In germline, CDR1 is SEHNR, CDR2 FQNEAQ (reference sequence).

This rearrangement joins TRBV10-1 to TRBJ2-2; D remains ambiguous. The V gene's germline CDR1 is WNHNN and CDR2 SYGVQD (reference sequence). CDR3 size: 15 residues. V was pared by 1 base and J by 4 bases, with 10 bases between. The CDR3 region is CASSEWPGSTGELFF. The CDR3 coding sequence is TGCGCCAGCAGTGAGTGGCCGGGCTCCACCGGGGAGCTGTTTTTT.

This chain links TRBV29-1 with TRBJ2-7; 10 bases line up with TRBD2. The closer fit of TRBJ2-1 to the DNA end suggests the J call may be wrong. Germline lookup yields CDR1 SQVTM and CDR2 ANQGSEA. The CDR3 is 16 residues long. Here the CDR3 reads CSVQRLAGVSYNEQFF. The CDR3, as DNA: TGCAGCGTTCAACGACTAGCGGGTGTGTCCTACAATGAGCAGTTCTTC.

This rearrangement joins TRBV19 to TRBJ1-1; a weak D match, TRBD1 (6 bases). The CDR3 length is 14 residues. Trimming left V 2 bases short and J 3 bases short, with 10 bases between. From germline, CDR1 is LNHDA and CDR2 SQIVND (reference sequence). CDR3 in amino acids: CASSITGLDTEAFF. CDR3 DNA sequence: TGTGCCAGTAGTATAACAGGGTTGGACACTGAAGCTTTCTTT.